This TCR beta chain was sequenced for a study of control samples from healthy donors and cancer patients. Between the trimmed V and J ends, which lost 7 bases and 4 bases, there was a span of 16 bases. The CDR3 runs 14 residues. Germline loops: CDR1 LNHDA, CDR2 SQIVND (reference sequence). Clones were sequenced by immunoSEQ multiplex PCR, and TCRdb holds only the in-frame ones, with some missing. The sample records roughly 95,000 clones, approximately 86% being singletons. The origin of this receptor is a young man in good health. This chain links TRBV19 with TRBJ1-2; D is perhaps TRBD1 (6 bases). Specimen: blood. In nucleotides, the CDR3 is TGTGCCAGTACGGGGGCGGCACAGATCTATGGCTACACCTTC. Encoded protein: CASTGAAQIYGYTF.